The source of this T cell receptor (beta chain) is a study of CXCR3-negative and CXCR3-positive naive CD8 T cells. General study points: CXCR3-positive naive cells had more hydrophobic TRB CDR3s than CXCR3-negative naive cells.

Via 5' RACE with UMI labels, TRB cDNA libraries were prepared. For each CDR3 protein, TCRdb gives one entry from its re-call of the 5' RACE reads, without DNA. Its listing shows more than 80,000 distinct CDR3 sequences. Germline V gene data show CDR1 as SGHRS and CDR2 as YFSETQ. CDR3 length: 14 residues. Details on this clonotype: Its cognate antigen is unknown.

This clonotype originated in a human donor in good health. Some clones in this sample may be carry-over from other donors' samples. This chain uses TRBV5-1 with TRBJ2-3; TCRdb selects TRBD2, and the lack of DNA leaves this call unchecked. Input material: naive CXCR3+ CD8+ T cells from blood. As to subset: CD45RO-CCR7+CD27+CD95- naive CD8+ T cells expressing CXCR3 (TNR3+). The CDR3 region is CASSPEGGTDTQYF.